These 13 T cell receptor beta chains came from one sample sequenced in a study of blood T cell repertoires in COVID-19. Assay: immunoSEQ multiplex PCR; the TCRdb copy retains only in-frame clones and omits some. The table records 300,000 to 450,000 clones, more than 75% of them present only once. Sample: PBMCs or T cells enriched from blood (not recorded which). Receptors were obtained from a woman in her 30s who had recovered from COVID-19.

V and J are TRBV9 and TRBJ1-1, with a tentative D call TRBD1 (6 bases). V lost 0 bases and J 2 bases, leaving 14 bases between the germline ends. The CDR3 extends over 16 amino acids. CDR1 and CDR2 (germline): SGDLS, YYNGEE. The DNA for the CDR3 is TGTGCCAGCAGCGTAGACGGGGGGCGCCCCAACACTGAAGCTTTCTTT. It yields the protein CASSVDGGRPNTEAFF.

The sample holds one count of this clone. The sample contains more than one DNA sequence encoding this CDR3. This chain uses TRBV5-1 with TRBJ2-3; D not certain. Trimming removed 4 bases from V and 4 bases from J, with 16 bases in between. The CDR3 extends over 15 amino acids. The germline V gene has CDR1 SGHRS and CDR2 YFSETQ. CDR3: CASSPYRKSADTQYF. The CDR3 DNA sequence: TGCGCCAGCAGCCCTTACCGAAAATCAGCAGATACGCAGTATTTT.

The chain carries TRBV7-7 and TRBJ2-5; 9 nucleotides agree with TRBD2. The CDR3 spans 15 residues. Germline V lookup: CDR1 SSHAT, CDR2 FNYEAQ (reference sequence). V gave up 5 bases and J gave up 4 bases; unmatched junction bases: 8. In DNA form, the CDR3 reads TGTGCCAGCAGCCCAAATAGCGGGGGAAGAGAGACCCAGTACTTC. Its protein product is CASSPNSGGRETQYF. Variable domain in full (rest from reference TRBV7-7 and TRBJ2-5): GAGVSQSPRYKVTKRGQDVTLRCDPISSHATLYWYQQALGQGPEFLTYFNYEAQPDKSGLPSDRFSAERPEGSISTLTIQRTEQRDSAMYRCASSPNSGGRETQYFGPGTRLLVL.

This chain connects TRBV19 to TRBJ1-1; TRBD1 matches at 7 bases. This CDR3 has 13 amino acids. The J segment lost 3 bases and the V segment lost 4 bases, leaving 2 bases of the junction unmatched. Germline CDR1 reads LNHDA; CDR2 reads SQIVND (reference sequence). The CDR3 DNA follows: TGTGCCAGTAGTAAGGGACAGTACACTGAAGCTTTCTTT. This gives the protein CASSKGQYTEAFF. The full variable domain, completed using reference TRBV19 and TRBJ1-1, is DGGITQSPKYLFRKEGQNVTLSCEQNLNHDAMYWYRQDPGQGLRLIYYSQIVNDFQKGDIAEGYSVSREKKESFPLTVTSAQKNPTAFYLCASSKGQYTEAFFGQGTRLTVV.

This clone was observed once. This chain connects TRBV9 to TRBJ1-2, with D possibly matching TRBD1 (6 bases). V was trimmed by 0 bases and J by 11 bases, leaving 23 bases between them. This CDR3 region has 16 residues. Germline CDR1 is SGDLS and CDR2 is YYNGEE. The CDR3 region has the DNA TGTGCCAGCAGCGTAGAGGTTAGGGACATGAAAGAACGTTACACCTTC. Translated, it gives CASSVEVRDMKERYTF.

V and J are TRBV5-1 and TRBJ2-5; 9 bases line up with TRBD2. V shed 3 bases, J shed 3 bases, and the junction held 6 bases outside the gene matches. Germline V gene data show CDR1 as SGHRS and CDR2 as YFSETQ. This CDR3 is 15 amino acids long. The CDR3, as DNA: TGCGCCAGCAGCTCCCTTCCTAGCGGGGAAGAGACCCAGTACTTC. Encoded protein: CASSSLPSGEETQYF.

V gene TRBV7-8 combines with J gene TRBJ1-2; 9 bases agree with TRBD1. The germline V gene encodes CDR1 SGHVS and CDR2 FQNEAQ. CDR3 length equals 16 residues. The junction had 13 bases not matched to a gene; V was cut back by 5 bases and J by 6 bases. The CDR3 sequence: CASSRLLTGGIDGYTF. The DNA of the CDR3 is TGTGCCAGCAGCCGCCTCTTGACAGGGGGTATAGATGGCTACACCTTC. The full variable domain, with the rest looked up from reference TRBV7-8 and TRBJ1-2, is GAGVSQSPRYKVAKRGQDVALRCDPISGHVSLFWYQQALGQGPEFLTYFQNEAQLDKSGLPSDRFFAERPEGSVSTLKIQRTQQEDSAVYLCASSRLLTGGIDGYTFGSGTRLTVV.

V is TRBV29-1 and J is TRBJ1-5, with 7 bases identical to TRBD1. The CDR3 contains 14 residues. Losses at the gene ends were 0 bases for V and 5 bases for J; bases not matched to a gene: 4. In germline, CDR1 is SQVTM, CDR2 ANQGSEA. For the CDR3, the DNA is TGCAGCGTTGAAGAAGGGGGCCCCGATCAGCCCCAGCATTTT. Translating it yields CSVEEGGPDQPQHF. The variable domain in full, completed from reference TRBV29-1 and TRBJ1-5, reads SAVISQKPSRDICQRGTSLTIQCQVDSQVTMMFWYRQQPGQSLTLIATANQGSEATYESGFVIDKFPISRPNLTFSTLTVSNMSPEDSSIYLCSVEEGGPDQPQHFGDGTRLSIL.

J is TRBJ1-4 and V is TRBV5-1; 8 nucleotides match TRBD1. From germline, CDR1 is SGHRS and CDR2 YFSETQ. V lost 4 bases, J lost 8 bases, and 7 bases stayed unmatched. The CDR3 length is 14 residues. The CDR3 spells CASSVGTGEEKLFF. In nucleotides, the CDR3 is TGCGCCAGCAGCGTAGGGACAGGAGAAGAAAAACTGTTTTTT. Variable domain in full (rest from reference TRBV5-1 and TRBJ1-4): KAGVTQTPRYLIKTRGQQVTLSCSPISGHRSVSWYQQTPGQGLQFLFEYFSETQRNKGNFPGRFSGRQFSNSRSEMNVSTLELGDSALYLCASSVGTGEEKLFFGSGTQLSVL.

Details on this clone: Its ends do not fully match the called genes, so a read error is possible. CDR3 sequence (DNA): TGCGCCAGCAGTGAGTACGTACTAGCGGCAAACTTC. This gives the protein CASSEYVLAANF. The chain carries TRBV10-2 and TRBJ2-7, with TRBD2 matching 8 bases. Germline CDR1 WSHSY, CDR2 SAAADI. This CDR3 contains 12 residues.

This clone was counted only a few times. The chain employs TRBV7-6 and TRBJ2-7; the D gene is possibly TRBD1 (5 bases). The germline V and J ends were trimmed by 1 base and 4 bases, with 14 bases remaining between them. The CDR3 sequence is 15 residues long. Germline V lookup: CDR1 SGHVS, CDR2 FNYEAQ. CDR3 amino acids: CASSLGQGIVYEQYF. CDR3 DNA: TGTGCCAGCAGCTTAGGCCAGGGTATAGTTTACGAGCAGTACTTC.

Only a few counts were recorded for this clone. This chain connects TRBV4-2 to TRBJ2-7, with 7 bases identical to TRBD1. The CDR3 spans 16 residues. CDR1 and CDR2 (germline): LGHNA, YNFKEQ. J lost 2 bases, V lost 3 bases, and 10 bases had no gene match. Written as DNA, the CDR3 is TGTGCCAGCAGCCACCCCGGACAGGCGCGCGCCTACGAGCAGTACTTC. This translates into CASSHPGQARAYEQYF.

V gene TRBV9 combines with J gene TRBJ1-3; D is unclear. The CDR3 is 15 amino acids. Per germline, CDR1 SGDLS and CDR2 YYNGEE. With 0 bases removed from V and 4 bases from J, the gap between germline ends came to 11 bases. The CDR3 here is CASSVGAGWGNTIYF. The CDR3 coding sequence is TGTGCCAGCAGCGTAGGTGCGGGCTGGGGAAACACCATATATTTT.